This TCR beta chain came from a study of lymphopenia after photon versus proton radiotherapy. Findings and caveats of the study: Proton therapy kept repertoires fairly stable, unlike photons, which gained effector/memory cells. After the lymphocyte nadir, photon-treated repertoires showed oligoclonal expansion, especially of CD8+ Temra cells.

Clones were read by immunoSEQ multiplex PCR, and TCRdb kept only the in-frame ones, dropping some. The repertoire holds roughly 3,000 clones, with 94% as singletons. This clone was counted once. As yet, its antigen is unknown. Germline V CDR1 and CDR2: SGHDN, FVKESK. This CDR3 is built from 17 residues. V lost 0 bases and J lost 5, with 19 bases in between. This sequence originates from a woman between 65 and 79 years old with pancreatic cancer. Sequences were derived from peripheral blood, sampled from a patient treated with photon-based radiotherapy. The chain employs TRBV14 and TRBJ2-5; D possibly matches TRBD1 or TRBD2 (5 bases each). The CDR3 spells CASSQDPAREKGETQYF. The CDR3 nucleotides are TGTGCCAGCAGCCAAGATCCTGCCAGGGAGAAGGGGGAGACCCAGTACTTC. Using reference TRBV14 and TRBJ2-5 for the parts outside the CDR3, the full variable domain is EAGVTQFPSHSVIEKGQTVTLRCDPISGHDNLYWYRRVMGKEIKFLLHFVKESKQDESGMPNNRFLAERTGGTYSTLKVQPAELEDSGVYFCASSQDPAREKGETQYFGPGTRLLVL.